This T cell receptor beta chain was retrieved from a study of beta chain features in type 1 diabetes. Isolated RNA was reverse transcribed in full, so expressed TCRB transcripts were sequenced. The repertoire was sequenced with immunoSEQ multiplex PCR; TCRdb's copy has only in-frame clones and lacks some. Of hundreds of thousands of clones in the sample, roughly 30% were seen once. On average, the one heparinised blood draw given by each donor was around 120 mL. This CDR3 spans 13 amino acids. V gave up 4 bases and J gave up 8 bases, with 13 bases separating them. The germline V gene has CDR1 SGHNT and CDR2 YYREEE (reference sequence). Notes on the study in general: Amplification by PCR could prefer shorter templates, with the same effect in patients and controls. Patients showed naive, central memory and Treg TCRB repertoires that appeared more similar than those of healthy donors.

Regarding this clone: The antigen remains unidentified.

This receptor was obtained from a young man in good health. The sequencing input was naive CD4+ T cells from blood. The chain carries TRBV5-4 and TRBJ2-1, with D tentatively TRBD2 (5 bases). CDR3 sequence reads: CASSPGGQDEQFF. CDR3 nucleotides: TGTGCCAGCAGCCCCGGCGGGCAAGATGAGCAGTTCTTC.